This record covers a single TCR beta chain. The antigen is undetermined. In the original processing: Large patient CD8+ clones, those above 1%, rarely matched published virus-specific TCRB sequences. Some clones are missing from TCRdb's copy, which holds only in-frame ones; the method was immunoSEQ multiplex PCR. V and J calls and clone size are given by that table; D and trimming were obtained from the DNA. The table shows around 14,000 clones, with 90% to 95% occurring only once. The entry originates in a study of somatic mutations in cytotoxic T cells in rheumatoid arthritis. Background on the study: Peripheral blood samples of 30 to 35 ml EDTA were taken from patients directly after diagnosis and before treatment.

General study points: About an eighth of the roughly 60 patients had a largest CD8+ clone above 20% of CD8+ cells. Age was associated with higher CD8+ clonality in rheumatoid arthritis patients, not in healthy controls.

The V gene's germline CDR1 is SGHRS and CDR2 YFSETQ. The V gene lost 1 base and the J gene lost 5 bases, with 10 bases spanning the gap. The CDR3 extends over 14 amino acids. The sample consisted of CD4+ T cells sorted from blood. This receptor was identified in a man between 65 and 85 years old with rheumatoid arthritis. The chain is built from TRBV5-1 and TRBJ2-4; TRBD1 might be the D (6 bases). CDR3 region: CASSLTGSENIQYF. The CDR3 DNA reads as TGCGCCAGCAGCTTGACAGGGTCGGAAAACATTCAGTACTTC.